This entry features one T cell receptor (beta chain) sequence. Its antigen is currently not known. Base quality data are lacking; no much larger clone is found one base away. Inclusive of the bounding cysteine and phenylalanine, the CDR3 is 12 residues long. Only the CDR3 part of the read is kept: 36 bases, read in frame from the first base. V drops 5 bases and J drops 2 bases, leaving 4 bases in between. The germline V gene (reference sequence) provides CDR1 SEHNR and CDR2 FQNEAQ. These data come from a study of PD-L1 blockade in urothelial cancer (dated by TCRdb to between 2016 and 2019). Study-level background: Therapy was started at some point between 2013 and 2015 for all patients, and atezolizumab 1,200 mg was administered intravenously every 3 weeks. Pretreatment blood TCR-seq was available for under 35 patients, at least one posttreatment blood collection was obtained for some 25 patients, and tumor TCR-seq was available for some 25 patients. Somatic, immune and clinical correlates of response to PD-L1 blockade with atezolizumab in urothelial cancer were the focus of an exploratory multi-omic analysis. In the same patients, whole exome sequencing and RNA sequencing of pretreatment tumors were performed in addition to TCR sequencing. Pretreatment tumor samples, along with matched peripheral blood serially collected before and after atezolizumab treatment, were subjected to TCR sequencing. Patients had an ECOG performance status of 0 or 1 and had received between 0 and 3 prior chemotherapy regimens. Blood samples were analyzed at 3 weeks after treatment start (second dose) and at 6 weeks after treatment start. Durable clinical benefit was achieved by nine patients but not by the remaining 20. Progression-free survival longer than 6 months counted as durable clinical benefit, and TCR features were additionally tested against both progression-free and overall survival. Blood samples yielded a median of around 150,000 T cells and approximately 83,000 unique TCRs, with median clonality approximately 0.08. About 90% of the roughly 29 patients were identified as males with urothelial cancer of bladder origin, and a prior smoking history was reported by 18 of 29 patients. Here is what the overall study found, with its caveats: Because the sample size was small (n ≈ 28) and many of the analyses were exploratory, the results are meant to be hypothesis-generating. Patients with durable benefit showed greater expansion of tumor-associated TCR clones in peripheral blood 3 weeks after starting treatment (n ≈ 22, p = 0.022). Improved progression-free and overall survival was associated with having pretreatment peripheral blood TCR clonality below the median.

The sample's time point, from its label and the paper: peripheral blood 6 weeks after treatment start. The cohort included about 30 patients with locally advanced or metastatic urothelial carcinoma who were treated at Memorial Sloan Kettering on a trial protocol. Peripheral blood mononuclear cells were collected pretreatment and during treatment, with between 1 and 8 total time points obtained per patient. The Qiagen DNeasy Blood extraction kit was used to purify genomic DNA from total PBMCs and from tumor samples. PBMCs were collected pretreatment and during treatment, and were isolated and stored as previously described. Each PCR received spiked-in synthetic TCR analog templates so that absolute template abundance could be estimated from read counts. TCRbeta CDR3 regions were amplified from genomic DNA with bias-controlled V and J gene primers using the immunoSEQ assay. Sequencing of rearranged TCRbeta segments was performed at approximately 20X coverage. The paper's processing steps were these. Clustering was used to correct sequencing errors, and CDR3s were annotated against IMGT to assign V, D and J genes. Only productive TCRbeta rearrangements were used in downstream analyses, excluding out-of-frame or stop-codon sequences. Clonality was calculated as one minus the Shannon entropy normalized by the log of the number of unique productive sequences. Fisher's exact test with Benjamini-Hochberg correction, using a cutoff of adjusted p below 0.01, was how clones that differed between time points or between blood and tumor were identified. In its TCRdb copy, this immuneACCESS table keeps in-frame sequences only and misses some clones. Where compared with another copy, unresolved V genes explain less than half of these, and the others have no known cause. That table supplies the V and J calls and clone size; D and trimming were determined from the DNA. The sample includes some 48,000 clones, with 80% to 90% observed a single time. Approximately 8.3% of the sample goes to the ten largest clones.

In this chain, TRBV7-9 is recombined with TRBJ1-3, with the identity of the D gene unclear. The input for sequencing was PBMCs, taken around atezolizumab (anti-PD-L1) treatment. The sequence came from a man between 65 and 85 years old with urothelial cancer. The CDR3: CASSLAGNTIYF. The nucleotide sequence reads TGTGCCAGCAGCCTCGCTGGAAACACCATATATTTT.